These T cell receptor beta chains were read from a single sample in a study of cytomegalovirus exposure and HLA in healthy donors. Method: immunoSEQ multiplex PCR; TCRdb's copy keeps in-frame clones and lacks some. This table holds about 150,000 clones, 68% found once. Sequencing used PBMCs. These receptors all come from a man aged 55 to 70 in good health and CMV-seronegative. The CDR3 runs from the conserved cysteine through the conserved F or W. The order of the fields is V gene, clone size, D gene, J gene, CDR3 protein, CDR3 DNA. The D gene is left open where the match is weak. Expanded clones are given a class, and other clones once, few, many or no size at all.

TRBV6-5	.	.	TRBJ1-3	CASSYSPGNTIYF	TGTGCCAGCAGTTATAGTCCTGGAAACACCATATATTTT
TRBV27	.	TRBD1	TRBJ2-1	CASSRQGAANNEQFF	TGTGCCAGCAGTCGACAGGGGGCGGCTAACAATGAGCAGTTCTTC
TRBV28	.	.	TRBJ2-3	CASSSGVTDTQYF	TGTGCCAGCAGTTCCGGGGTGACAGATACGCAGTATTTT
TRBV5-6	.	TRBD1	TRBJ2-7	CASSLTGQGTYEQYF	TGTGCCAGCAGCTTGACAGGACAGGGTACCTACGAGCAGTACTTC
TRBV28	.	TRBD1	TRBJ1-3	CASSSTGNGNTIYF	TGTGCCAGCAGTTCGACAGGGAACGGAAACACCATATATTTT
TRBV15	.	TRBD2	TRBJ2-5	CATSRGIAGGQETQYF	TGTGCCACCAGCAGGGGTATAGCGGGAGGACAGGAGACCCAGTACTTC
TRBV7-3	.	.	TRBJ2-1	CASSSRPGDYNEQFF	TGTGCCAGCAGTTCCCGCCCAGGGGACTACAATGAGCAGTTCTTC
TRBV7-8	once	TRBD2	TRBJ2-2	CASSQREGAGELFF	TGTGCCAGCAGCCAGCGGGAGGGGGCCGGGGAGCTGTTTTTT
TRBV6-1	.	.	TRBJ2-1	CASSVAGRGAPFF	TGTGCCAGCAGTGTCGCGGGCCGTGGTGCCCCGTTCTTC
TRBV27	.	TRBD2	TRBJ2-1	CASRVTSAHNEQFF	TGTGCCAGCAGAGTTACTAGCGCTCACAATGAGCAGTTCTTC
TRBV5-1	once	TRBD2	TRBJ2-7	CASSSLVGGQYEQYF	TGCGCCAGCAGCTCCCTTGTGGGAGGGCAATACGAGCAGTACTTC
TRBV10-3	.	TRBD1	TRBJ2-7	CAISESRQGRVIRAEQYF	TGTGCCATCAGTGAGTCGAGACAGGGCAGGGTCATCCGGGCGGAGCAGTACTTC
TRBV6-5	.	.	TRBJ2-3	CASNYLTDTQYF	TGTGCCAGCAACTACCTCACAGATACGCAGTATTTT
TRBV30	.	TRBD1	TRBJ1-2	CAWSVGQVTNYGYTF	TGTGCCTGGAGTGTCGGACAGGTTACTAACTATGGCTACACCTTC
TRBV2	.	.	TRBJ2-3	CASRESTDTQYF	TGTGCCAGCAGAGAGAGCACAGATACGCAGTATTTT
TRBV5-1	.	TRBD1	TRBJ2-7	CASSIGTGPYEQYF	TGCGCCAGCAGCATCGGGACAGGGCCCTACGAGCAGTACTTC
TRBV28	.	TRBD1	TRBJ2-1	CASSLPGQGGNEQFF	TGTGCCAGCAGTTTACCGGGACAGGGTGGCAATGAGCAGTTCTTC
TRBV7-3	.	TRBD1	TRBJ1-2	CASSPVPGQGGGGYTF	TGTGCCAGCAGCCCCGTCCCGGGACAGGGAGGGGGTGGCTACACCTTC
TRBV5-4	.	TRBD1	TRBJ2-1	CASSRDRLNEQFF	TGTGCCAGCAGCCGGGACAGACTCAATGAGCAGTTCTTC
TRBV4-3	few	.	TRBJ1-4	CASSQSTEGNEKLFF	TGCGCCAGCAGCCAGTCGACAGAAGGGAATGAAAAACTGTTTTTT
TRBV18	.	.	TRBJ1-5	CASSPESNQPQHF	TGTGCCAGCTCACCGGAGAGCAATCAGCCCCAGCATTTT
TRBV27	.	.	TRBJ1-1	CASIGGGNTEAFF	TGTGCCAGCATCGGGGGGGGGAACACTGAAGCTTTCTTT
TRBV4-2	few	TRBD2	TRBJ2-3	CASSWREGASTDTQYF	TGTGCCAGCAGCTGGCGGGAGGGTGCTAGCACAGATACGCAGTATTTT
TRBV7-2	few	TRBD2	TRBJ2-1	CASSRWTSGVSGNEQFF	TGTGCCAGCAGCCGATGGACTAGCGGGGTCTCGGGGAATGAGCAGTTCTTC
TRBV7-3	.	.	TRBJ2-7	CASSLGGATYEQYF	TGTGCCAGCAGCTTAGGGGGGGCTACCTACGAGCAGTACTTC
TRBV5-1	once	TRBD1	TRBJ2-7	CASSLEGGGLYEQYF	TGCGCCAGCAGCTTGGAAGGGGGCGGCCTCTACGAGCAGTACTTC
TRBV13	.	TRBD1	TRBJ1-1	CASSFWTGGRGTEAFF	TGTGCCAGCAGCTTCTGGACAGGAGGACGGGGGACTGAAGCTTTCTTT
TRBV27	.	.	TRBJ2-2	CASSPVTGELFF	TGTGCCAGCAGTCCCGTCACCGGGGAGCTGTTTTTT
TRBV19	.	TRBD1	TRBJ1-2	CASSDRGNSGYTF	TGTGCCAGTAGTGACAGGGGGAATTCTGGCTACACCTTC
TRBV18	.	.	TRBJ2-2	CASSPVGTAGGTSFRTGELFF	TGTGCCAGCTCACCGGTGGGTACAGCCGGAGGGACCTCTTTCCGAACCGGGGAGCTGTTTTTT
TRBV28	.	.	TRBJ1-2	CASSLPSRSYGYTF	TGTGCCAGCAGTTTACCCTCTCGGAGCTATGGCTACACCTTC
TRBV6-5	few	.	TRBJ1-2	CASRAGRPPVGYTF	TGTGCCAGCAGGGCGGGACGGCCCCCCGTGGGCTACACCTTC
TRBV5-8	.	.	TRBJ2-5	CASRRSRWQETQYF	TGTGCCAGCCGGCGGTCCAGATGGCAAGAGACCCAGTACTTC
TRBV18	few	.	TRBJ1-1	CASSPGGFTEAFF	TGTGCCAGCTCACCAGGGGGCTTCACTGAAGCTTTCTTT
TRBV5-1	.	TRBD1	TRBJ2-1	CASSPAGQGARNEQFF	TGCGCCAGCAGCCCCGCCGGGCAGGGGGCCCGGAATGAGCAGTTCTTC
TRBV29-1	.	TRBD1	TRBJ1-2	CGGQGANGYTF	TGCGGAGGACAGGGGGCTAATGGCTACACCTTC
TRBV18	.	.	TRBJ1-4	CASSPTQAATNEKLFF	TGTGCCAGCTCACCAACGCAAGCCGCAACTAATGAAAAACTGTTTTTT
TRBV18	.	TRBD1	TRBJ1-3	CASSYKTGDGNTIYF	TGTGCCAGCTCGTACAAGACAGGGGATGGAAACACCATATATTTT
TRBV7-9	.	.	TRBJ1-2	CASSPTGNYGYTF	TGTGCCAGCAGCCCTACAGGGAACTATGGCTACACCTTC
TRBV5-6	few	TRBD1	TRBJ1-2	CASSLVGQDNYGYTF	TGTGCCAGCAGCTTGGTGGGACAGGATAACTATGGCTACACCTTC
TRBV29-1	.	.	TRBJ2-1	CSVEESRFNEQFF	TGCAGCGTTGAAGAGAGTCGGTTCAATGAGCAGTTCTTC
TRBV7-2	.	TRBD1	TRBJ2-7	CASSLSFTGDSYEQYF	TGTGCCAGCAGCTTAAGTTTTACAGGGGATTCCTACGAGCAGTACTTC
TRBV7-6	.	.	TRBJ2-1	CASSLSGGSVINEQFF	TGTGCCAGCAGCTTAAGTGGAGGTTCGGTGATTAATGAGCAGTTCTTC
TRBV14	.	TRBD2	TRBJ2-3	CASSPGGSRVRDTQYF	TGTGCCAGCAGCCCGGGGGGATCCCGTGTGCGGGATACGCAGTATTTT
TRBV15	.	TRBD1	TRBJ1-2	CATSLRTGAGNGYTF	TGTGCCACCAGCCTCAGGACAGGGGCCGGGAATGGCTACACCTTC
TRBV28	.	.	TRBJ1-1	CASTTENTEAFF	TGTGCCAGCACAACAGAGAACACTGAAGCTTTCTTT
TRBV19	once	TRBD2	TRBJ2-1	CASSISLPGWGGRADNEQFF	TGTGCCAGTAGTATCTCCCTTCCCGGGTGGGGCGGGAGGGCCGACAATGAGCAGTTCTTC
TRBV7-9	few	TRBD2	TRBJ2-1	CASSLEGGRAREQFF	TGTGCCAGCAGCTTAGAAGGCGGGAGGGCCCGTGAGCAGTTCTTC
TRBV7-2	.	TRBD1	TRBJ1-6	CAGSSQGTGGNSPLHF	TGTGCCGGCAGCTCCCAAGGGACAGGGGGCAATTCACCCCTCCACTTT
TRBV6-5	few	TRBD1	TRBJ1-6	CASSGRQGNSPLHF	TGTGCCAGCAGTGGTCGACAGGGAAATTCACCCCTCCACTTT
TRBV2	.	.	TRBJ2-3	CASSEQGFSTDTQYF	TGTGCCAGCAGTGAGCAGGGGTTCAGCACAGATACGCAGTATTTT
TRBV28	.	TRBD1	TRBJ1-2	CASSFSPGTGGNYGYTF	TGTGCCAGCAGTTTCAGTCCCGGGACAGGGGGCAACTATGGCTACACCTTC
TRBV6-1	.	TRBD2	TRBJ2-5	CASSSGLAGGETQYF	TGTGCCAGCAGCTCCGGACTAGCGGGAGGTGAGACCCAGTACTTC